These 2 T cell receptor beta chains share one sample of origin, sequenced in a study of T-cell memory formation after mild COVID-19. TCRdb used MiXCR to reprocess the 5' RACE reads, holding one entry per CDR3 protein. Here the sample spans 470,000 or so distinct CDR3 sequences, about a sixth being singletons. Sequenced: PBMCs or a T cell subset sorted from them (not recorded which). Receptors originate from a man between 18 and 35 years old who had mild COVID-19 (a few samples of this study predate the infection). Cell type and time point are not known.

Written as DNA, the CDR3 is TGCGCCAGCAGCTCACTCCAGGGGGATGAGCAGTTCTTC. As protein: CASSSLQGDEQFF. The genes are TRBV5-1 and TRBJ2-1; TRBD1 matches 7 bases. CDR3 length: 13 amino acids. The V segment lost 3 bases and the J segment 8 bases; nucleotides outside the gene matches: 5. Germline lookup yields CDR1 SGHRS and CDR2 YFSETQ.

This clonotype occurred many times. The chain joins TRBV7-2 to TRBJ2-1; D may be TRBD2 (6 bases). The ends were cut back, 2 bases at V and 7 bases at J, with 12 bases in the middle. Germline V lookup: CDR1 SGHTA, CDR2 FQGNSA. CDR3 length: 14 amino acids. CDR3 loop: CASSLHRERNEQFF. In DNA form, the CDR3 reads TGTGCCAGCAGCTTACATCGGGAGAGGAATGAGCAGTTCTTC.